This paragraph reports one TCR beta chain. Its antigen is not identified. The source material, RNA transcripts, was used to amplify TCR beta CDR3 regions. A first-round RT-PCR of the TCR CDR3 used the HTBI primer set. MiXCR was run by TCRdb on the multiplex PCR reads, yielding one entry per CDR3 protein. The table shows 450,000 to 700,000 distinct CDR3 sequences, with more than 45% occurring only once. Exclusion criteria comprised uncontrolled infection, other autoimmune disease, pregnancy or lactation. These data originate in a study of T cells in Graves' hyperthyroidism and ophthalmopathy. The CDR3 loop spans 14 amino acids. Unmatched junction bases numbered 6, after V lost 6 bases and J lost 2 bases. The germline gives CDR1 SNHLY, CDR2 FYNNEI. Study-wide points: Before onset, ophthalmopathy was predicted by the model a median about six months earlier. From stable hyperthyroidism, ophthalmopathy was set apart by a 13 V-J model. Blood held most thyroid clonotypes expanded above 0.001 frequency.

Sequencing used peripheral blood or thyroid tissue (not recorded which). This TCR was sampled from an adult woman with Graves' disease, either hyperthyroidism or ophthalmopathy (not recorded which). This chain joins TRBV2 and TRBJ1-2, with TRBD1 matching 7 bases. The CDR3 sequence: CASRAGTVNYGYTF. The DNA for the CDR3 is TGTGCCAGCAGGGCAGGGACAGTGAACTATGGCTACACCTTC.